This TCR beta chain was captured in a study of blood T cell repertoires in COVID-19. Across the study: Sites in the United States, Italy and Spain provided acute and convalescent COVID-19 samples. From T cells, B-cell-depleted T cells, or PBMCs came the material, which was cDNA or gDNA.

CDR1 and CDR2 from the germline V gene are DFQATT and SNEGSKA (reference sequence). V was shortened by 3 bases and J by 4 bases, with 7 bases between the two germline ends. The CDR3 sequence is 11 residues long. The sample holds one count of this clone. Here immunoSEQ multiplex PCR was the method, and the copy in TCRdb shows in-frame clones only, minus some. This sample has roughly 110,000 clones, with about 91% found just once. This chain connects TRBV20-1 to TRBJ2-7; D unclear. The sequenced sample was peripheral blood. The origin of this receptor is a man in his fifties or sixties with active or convalescent COVID-19. The CDR3 nucleotides read TGCAGTGCTAGGAGGAGTTACGAGCAGTACTTC. Translation gives CSARRSYEQYF.